Presented here are 18 T cell receptor beta chains from one specimen sequenced in a study of T cell clonality in common variable immunodeficiency. TCRdb keeps only in-frame clones here, not all; method: immunoSEQ multiplex PCR. Altogether more than 45,000 clones were found in the sample, and no singletons occur. The source material was peripheral blood mononuclear cells. These receptors came from a person between 18 and 75 years old in good health.

In its sample, this clone was seen many times. The CDR3 goes on 3 residues after the read ends, and that part is filled in from the germline J gene. The chain recombines TRBV7-2 with TRBJ1-2, with TRBD1 matching over 9 bases. There are 14 residues in the CDR3. The J segment lost 5 bases and the V segment lost 5 bases, leaving 6 bases of the junction unmatched. CDR1 is SGHTA, CDR2 FQGNSA, per germline. CDR3 sequence: CASSPPGQGYGYTF. The sequenced CDR3 bases are TGTGCCAGCAGCCCGCCGGGACAGGGTTATGGC.

In its sample, this clone was seen many times. With the read ending 3 residues before the CDR3 end, the germline J gene is used to fill in that end. This chain joins TRBV30 and TRBJ2-3; the D gene is possibly TRBD1 (6 bases). Trimming stripped 8 bases from V and 0 bases from J, with 18 bases between. The germline gives CDR1 GTSNPN, CDR2 SVGIG (reference sequence). The CDR3 sequence is 15 residues long. CDR3 in amino acids: CAARPWGLSTDTQYF. CDR3 DNA, as far as it was read: TGTGCCGCCCGCCCCTGGGGGCTAAGCACAGATACG.

The table lists this clone with many counts. The read falls 3 residues short of the CDR3 end, and the missing part is taken from the germline J gene. The rearrangement links TRBV9 to TRBJ2-7, with a tentative D call TRBD1 (6 bases). This CDR3 contains 15 residues. Trimming pared 0 bases from V and 4 bases from J, leaving 14 bases between. The germline V gene encodes CDR1 SGDLS and CDR2 YYNGEE. The CDR3 here is CASSVEGRGIYEQYF. Partial CDR3 DNA: TGTGCCAGCAGCGTAGAGGGCAGGGGCATTTACGAG. The full variable domain, in which reference TRBV9 and TRBJ2-7 provide the parts outside the CDR3, is DSGVTQTPKHLITATGQRVTLRCSPRSGDLSVYWYQQSLDQGLQFLIQYYNGEERAKGNILERFSAQQFPDLHSELNLSSLELGDSALYFCASSVEGRGIYEQYFGPGTRLTVT.

This clone showed up many times. CDR3 residues: CASSHGQGNTEAFF. The CDR3 bases that were read are TGCGCCAGCAGCCACGGACAGGGGAACACTGAA. The chain combines TRBV5-1 with TRBJ1-1; 8 nucleotides match TRBD1. The read comes to an end 3 residues before the CDR3 does, leaving the germline J gene to fill in the end. This CDR3 is built from 14 residues. Germline loops: CDR1 SGHRS, CDR2 YFSETQ. J lost 1 base, V lost 4 bases, and 3 bases had no gene match.

On this clone: A read error is likely here: a far larger clone is one base away. The sequence runs out 3 residues before the end of the CDR3; the remainder is reconstructed from the germline J gene. The chain recombines TRBV6-2 or TRBV6-3 with TRBJ2-5; tentatively, D is TRBD2 (5 bases). Germline assignment: CDR1 MNHEY and CDR2 SVGEGT. The CDR3 length is 15 residues. The sequenced CDR3 bases are TGTGCCAGCCGTTACTCGGACTCTGGGCAAGAGACC. It specifies CASRYSDSGQET. The CDR3 in its entirety is CASRYSDSGQETQYF.

This clone was seen many times. The CDR3 end lies 3 residues beyond the end of the read and is filled in from the germline J gene. The V and J genes are TRBV7-9 and TRBJ1-2; perhaps TRBD1 as D (6 bases). The CDR3 consists of 15 residues. Germline V CDR1 and CDR2: SEHNR, FQNEAQ (reference sequence). The DNA read from the CDR3 is TGTGCCAGCAGCTTAGCTCACGGGGGGCCGCAGGGC. It codes for CASSLAHGGPQG. The full CDR3 sequence reads CASSLAHGGPQGYTF.

Remarks on this clone: The CDR3 end is not reached by the read, which stops 3 residues before it; the germline J gene fills it in. The rearrangement joins TRBV7-9 to TRBJ1-3; D is uncertain. CDR3 length: 12 residues. Germline V gene data show CDR1 as SEHNR and CDR2 as FQNEAQ (reference sequence). CDR3 region: CASSLMSGTIYF. Incomplete CDR3 DNA: TGTGCCAGCAGCTTAATGAGTGGCACA.

As to this clone: The missing CDR3 end, 3 residues past where the read stops, is filled in from the germline J gene. The rearrangement uses TRBV30 and TRBJ1-2; weak D call: TRBD1 (6 bases). Per the germline V gene, CDR1 is GTSNPN and CDR2 is SVGIG (reference sequence). This CDR3 comprises 13 residues. Incomplete CDR3 DNA: TGTGCCTGGAGTGGGGACACCTACAATGAC. This sequence encodes CAWSGDTYND. In full, the CDR3 reads CAWSGDTYNDYTF.

The CDR3 loop reads CASSYRVSYDYTF. The covered CDR3 bases are TGTGCCAGTAGTTACAGGGTTTCCTACGAC. The chain carries TRBV19 and TRBJ1-2; TRBD1 might be the D (6 bases). The read ends 3 residues shy of where the CDR3 ends; the end is completed using the germline J gene. The CDR3 runs 13 residues. The germline CDR1 and CDR2 sequences are LNHDA and SQIVND (reference sequence).

This clone was picked up many times. The CDR3 end lies 3 residues beyond the end of the read and is filled in from the germline J gene. The rearrangement joins TRBV18 to TRBJ2-5; TRBD1 might be the D (5 bases). This CDR3 contains 15 residues. Germline-derived CDR1 and CDR2 are KGHSH and LQKENI. Trimming shortened V by 1 base and J by 0 bases, and 9 bases separated the two germline ends. The CDR3 DNA, read in part, is TGTGCCAGCTCACCACGGGGCCAAGACCAAGAGACC. Its protein product is CASSPRGQDQET. The entire CDR3 reads CASSPRGQDQETQYF.

There are many counts of this clone. The part of the CDR3 DNA that was read is TGTGCCAGCAGTGATAGGGGGCGCGGG. Translated, it gives CASSDRGRG. The complete CDR3 protein is CASSDRGRGAFF. V usage is TRBV2 and J usage is TRBJ1-1; 7 positions match TRBD1. The read comes to an end 3 residues before the CDR3 does, leaving the germline J gene to fill in the end. This CDR3 has 12 residues. CDR1 and CDR2 (germline): SNHLY, FYNNEI.

This clone has a count of ten or more. The DNA read from the CDR3 is TGTGCCAGCAGCTCGCCGACAGGGAATGGC. Protein product: CASSSPTGNG. The full CDR3 sequence reads CASSSPTGNGYTF. The chain recombines TRBV5-6 with TRBJ1-2, with 7 bases lining up with TRBD1. The CDR3 end lies 3 residues beyond the end of the read and is filled in from the germline J gene. V lost 3 bases and J lost 6; bases outside the gene matches: 5. The germline gives CDR1 SGHDT, CDR2 YYEEEE. The CDR3 has 13 amino acids.

This clone was detected ten times or more. CDR3 DNA, as far as it was read: TGTGCCTGGAGCGAAGATACGGTAGAGACC. Its protein product is CAWSEDTVET. The complete CDR3 protein is CAWSEDTVETQYF. This chain connects TRBV30 to TRBJ2-5; the D is unclear. The read is 3 residues too short to cover the CDR3 end, so that end is filled in from the germline J gene. V lost 3 bases, J lost 4 bases, and 12 bases lay in between. The CDR3 runs to 13 residues. The germline V gene encodes CDR1 GTSNPN and CDR2 SVGIG (reference sequence).

This clone was picked up many times. The CDR3 goes on 3 residues after the read ends, and that part is filled in from the germline J gene. The rearrangement joins TRBV20-1 to TRBJ2-3; the D gene is possibly TRBD1 (5 bases). The V end was cut by 1 base, the J end by 7 bases, with 21 bases between. Germline V gene data show CDR1 as DFQATT and CDR2 as SNEGSKA (reference sequence). The CDR3 is 16 amino acids. CDR3 bases read: TGCAGTGCTAGAGGTCCCATGGGGCACCTGAGGAATACG. Translation: CSARGPMGHLRNT. The entire CDR3 sequence reads CSARGPMGHLRNTQYF.

This clone was found many times. With the read ending 3 residues before the CDR3 end, the germline J gene is used to fill in that end. The gene calls are TRBV7-9 and TRBJ2-7; the D gene is possibly TRBD1 (5 bases). Germline V gene sequence: CDR1 SEHNR, CDR2 FQNEAQ (reference sequence). The CDR3 loop spans 14 amino acids. The V end was cut by 0 bases, the J end by 2 bases, with 8 bases between. CDR3 DNA, as far as it was read: TGTGCCAGCAGCTTAGCAGGGGAAACCTACGAG. This encodes CASSLAGETYE. The entire CDR3 protein reads CASSLAGETYEQYF. The full variable domain, in which reference TRBV7-9 and TRBJ2-7 provide the parts outside the CDR3, is DTGVSQNPRHKITKRGQNVTFRCDPISEHNRLYWYRQTLGQGPEFLTYFQNEAQLEKSRLLSDRFSAERPKGSFSTLEIQRTEQGDSAMYLCASSLAGETYEQYFGPGTRLTVT.

The table lists this clone with a few counts. The CDR3 end lies 3 residues beyond the end of the read and is filled in from the germline J gene. The chain recombines TRBV20-1 with TRBJ2-7; 7 bases map to TRBD2. Germline CDR1 reads DFQATT; CDR2 reads SNEGSKA (reference sequence). This CDR3 contains 14 residues. Trimming removed 5 bases from V and 0 bases from J; junction bases left unmatched: 7. CDR3 DNA (partial): TGCAGTGCTGCCCGACTAGCCCCCTCCTACGAG. Protein sequence: CSAARLAPSYE. The full CDR3 sequence reads CSAARLAPSYEQYF.

Ten or more counts support this clone. The sequence runs out 3 residues before the end of the CDR3; the remainder is reconstructed from the germline J gene. The rearrangement links TRBV23-1 to TRBJ2-7; D may be TRBD1 (6 bases). TRBV23-1 is sorted into the ORF group, with uncertain function. The V and J ends lost 6 bases and 4 bases respectively, with 13 bases between them. This CDR3 is 13 amino acids long. The covered CDR3 bases are TGCGCCAGCAGGTTGAGGGGGTTATACGAG. This sequence encodes CASRLRGLYE. The whole CDR3 protein reads CASRLRGLYEQYF.

This clone appeared many times. The read is 3 residues too short to cover the CDR3 end, so that end is filled in from the germline J gene. The rearrangement uses TRBV29-1 and TRBJ1-1, with D possibly matching TRBD1 (5 bases). CDR1 is SQVTM and CDR2 is ANQGSEA in the germline V gene. The CDR3 has 13 residues. CDR3 protein: CSVLGGTTREAFF. The CDR3 bases that were read are TGCAGCGTCCTCGGGGGTACTACACGCGAA.